The TCR beta chain under discussion was sequenced for a study of blood T cell repertoires in COVID-19 (dated by TCRdb to 2019 to 2021). With regard to the full study: Samples from collaborators originated in the United States, Italy and Spain and spanned both the acute and convalescent phases of COVID-19. Where available, HLA class I and class II types were taken from metadata supplied by the sample provider and were not determined by assay-based typing. The prospective study material was composed of cDNA or gDNA derived from T cells, B-cell-depleted T cells, or PBMCs. Samples came from the ongoing ImmuneRACE study (first 160 participants) plus 1,254 subjects from 6 global collaborators. The sample metadata nearly always contained a de-identified subject ID, COVID-19 status, age in years and sex. The repertoires were made available in a free public database intended to serve as a resource for research on the immune response to SARS-CoV-2. Deeply sampled blood TCRbeta repertoires from subjects exposed to, actively infected with, or recovered from COVID-19 were included in the dataset.

Points on this clone: The antigen it binds to is not known. The record has no base qualities; no much larger clone is one base away.

Summary of the overall study and its limitations: The quantity of clinical and demographic metadata differed by source and by participant and was supplied without curation.

TCRbeta CDR3 regions were amplified from genomic DNA by means of the immunoSEQ Assay, a bias-controlled multiplex PCR. Concerning the study's data processing: Nucleated cell counts per sample were estimated from amplification of reference gene primers within the assay. To quantify the absolute abundance of each unique TCRbeta CDR3 rearrangement, sequence reads were collapsed and filtered. For each sample, productive Simpson clonality was calculated as the square root of Simpson's diversity index over productive rearrangements. As stored in TCRdb, this immuneACCESS dataset retains in-frame rearrangements with V and J assigned. A fraction of the clones does not appear; measured against another copy, unresolved V genes explain less than half of the discrepancy, and the remainder lacks a known reason. V, J and clone size are those of that table, while D and trimming were read from the DNA. A total of hundreds of thousands of clones appear in this sample, roughly 86% of them only once. The leading ten clones occupy around 1% of the sample.

From the germline V gene, CDR1 is LGHNA and CDR2 is YSLEER. CDR3 length: 14 amino acids, cysteine to phenylalanine. Here the CDR3 DNA is all that survives: 42 bases in frame from base 1. The V and J ends are trimmed by 1 base and 10 bases, leaving 11 bases between them. Participants in the prospective study were aged roughly 18 to 95 years, lived in some 24 United States geographic areas, and enrolled through a virtual design. To assign participants to cohorts, the prospective study relied on clinical history that participants themselves reported in a screening survey and a study questionnaire. Recovered participants in ImmuneRACE Cohort 3 were defined as having two consecutive negative NP/OP PCR tests, clearance from a healthcare professional, or resolution of symptoms. In the prospective study, whole blood, serum and a nasopharyngeal or oropharyngeal swab were collected from each participant by mobile phlebotomists. Additional blood draws and questionnaires over a roughly two-month period could optionally be provided by prospective study participants. Before DNA extraction, blood samples from the prospective study were shipped at room temperature or frozen.

Here the chain combines TRBV4-3 and TRBJ1-6, with TRBD1 perhaps the D gene, on 5 matching bases. The origin of this receptor is a woman younger than 45 who had recovered from COVID-19. The sample was PBMCs or T cells enriched from blood (not recorded which). The CDR3 reads CASSQGVRGSPLHF. The nucleotide sequence reads as follows: TGCGCCAGCAGCCAAGGGGTTAGGGGCTCACCCCTCCACTTT.